Each of the 20 T cell receptor beta chains below was sequenced from the same sample in a study of identical twins. TCRdb analysed the 5' RACE reads with MiXCR anew, one entry per CDR3 protein. The sample holds a few hundred thousand distinct CDR3 sequences, roughly 9.9% seen once. The sample was also reused in another study, on yellow fever vaccine responses in identical twins.

Sequenced: PBMCs. These receptors all come from a woman aged 18-29 years in good health.

This clonotype was recorded many times. The chain employs TRBV29-1 and TRBJ2-2; D remains unclear. Germline V CDR1 and CDR2: SQVTM, ANQGSEA. V was trimmed by 5 bases and J by 1 base, leaving 8 bases between them. The CDR3 is 13 residues long. The CDR3 DNA is TGCAGCGTTTTCCAAATGAACACCGGGGAGCTGTTTTTT. Its protein product is CSVFQMNTGELFF.

This chain's CDR3 is CASSESHSIYF. CDR3 coding DNA: TGTGCCAGCAGTGAATCCCATAGCATATATTTT. J is TRBJ1-3 and V is TRBV25-1; no clear D gene. The germline gives CDR1 MGHDK, CDR2 SYGVNS. This CDR3 is built from 11 residues. The V end lost 1 base, the J end lost 12 bases, and 7 bases lay between the germline ends.

This clonotype was counted a few times. The V and J genes are TRBV12-3 or TRBV12-4 and TRBJ2-1; the match to TRBD2 covers 10 bases. The CDR3 spans 15 residues. After removal of 2 bases from V and 7 bases from J, the junction contained 5 bases not matched to a gene. The DNA for the CDR3 is TGTGCCAGCAGTTTACTAGCGGGAGTACTTAATGAGCAGTTCTTC. Translation gives CASSLLAGVLNEQFF.

V and J are TRBV29-1 and TRBJ2-7; D possibly corresponds to TRBD2 (5 bases). The CDR3 has 14 residues. V was shortened by 3 bases and J by 2 bases, with 14 bases between the two germline ends. Germline values: CDR1 SQVTM, CDR2 ANQGSEA. CDR3 nucleotides: TGCAGCGTTGAGGAAAGGGAGCGAACCTACGAGCAGTACTTC. It yields the protein CSVEERERTYEQYF.

Regarding this clonotype: A single base separates this from a much larger clone, so it may be a read error. The J gene is TRBJ2-7, the V gene TRBV4-3; 11 nucleotides line up with TRBD2. Germline CDR1 reads LGHNA; CDR2 reads YSLEER. The CDR3 is 15 residues long. The CDR3 region has the DNA TGCACCAGCAGCCGAGGACTAGCGGGTACCTACGAGCAGTACTTC. Its protein product is CTSSRGLAGTYEQYF.

This clonotype has just a few counts. V usage is TRBV5-1 and J usage is TRBJ2-1; TRBD2 agrees at 7 bases. CDR3 length: 17 residues. With 0 bases clipped from V and 8 bases from J, the junction kept 14 bases outside the gene matches. The germline gives CDR1 SGHRS, CDR2 YFSETQ. This chain's CDR3 is CASSLVSSGTYIYEQFF. DNA of the CDR3: TGCGCCAGCAGCTTGGTTTCGAGCGGGACCTATATTTATGAGCAGTTCTTC. Drawing the rest from reference TRBV5-1 and TRBJ2-1, the complete variable domain is KAGVTQTPRYLIKTRGQQVTLSCSPISGHRSVSWYQQTPGQGLQFLFEYFSETQRNKGNFPGRFSGRQFSNSRSEMNVSTLELGDSALYLCASSLVSSGTYIYEQFFGPGTRLTVL.

In its sample, this clonotype was seen many times. Here the CDR3 DNA reads TGTGCCACCAGCAGACTACCGGGACTAGCGGGGAGCTCCTACAATGAGCAGTTCTTC. Amino acids: CATSRLPGLAGSSYNEQFF. The chain is built from TRBV15 and TRBJ2-1; 13 positions agree with TRBD2. The V segment lost 2 bases and the J segment 0 bases; nucleotides outside the gene matches: 7. CDR3 length: 19 residues. Germline V gene data show CDR1 as LNHNV and CDR2 as YYDKDF (reference sequence).

This clonotype was counted many times. The chain recombines TRBV29-1 with TRBJ2-1; perhaps D is TRBD1 or TRBD2 (5 bases each). In germline, CDR1 is SQVTM, CDR2 ANQGSEA. Between the trimmed V and J ends, which lost 6 bases and 10 bases, there was a span of 16 bases. The CDR3 has 12 amino acids. The CDR3 nucleotides read TGCAGCGTGGGGGAACTCGACTTGGAGCAGTTCTTC. This encodes CSVGELDLEQFF.

This chain uses TRBV6-2 or TRBV6-3 with TRBJ1-1; D gene unclear. V shed 7 bases and J shed 1 base, with 10 bases lying between them. This CDR3 is 13 amino acids long. Per the germline V gene, CDR1 is MNHEY and CDR2 is SVGEGT. CDR3 DNA: TGTGCCAGCAATCGGGGAACGAACACTGAAGCTTTCTTT. Protein sequence: CASNRGTNTEAFF.

This clonotype appeared many times. The chain has TRBV7-2 and TRBJ1-2; possibly TRBD1 for D (5 bases). V lost 2 bases and J lost 8, with 12 bases in between. Germline V gene lookup returns CDR1 SGHTA and CDR2 FQGNSA. There are 13 residues in the CDR3. The CDR3 DNA follows: TGTGCCAGCAGCTTACGGGGGGAAGGAGGCTACACCTTC. Translating it yields CASSLRGEGGYTF.

The chain employs TRBV4-1 and TRBJ2-1; 7 positions match TRBD1. There are 16 residues in the CDR3. Per the germline V gene, CDR1 is MGHRA and CDR2 is YSYEKL. V lost 0 bases and J lost 4; bases outside the gene matches: 6. CDR3 nucleotides: TGCGCCAGCAGCCAAGATTGGGGGACAGATTACAATGAGCAGTTCTTC. It yields the protein CASSQDWGTDYNEQFF.

For this clonotype: A much larger clone differs from this one at a single base, so this may be a read error. The rearrangement uses TRBV12-3 or TRBV12-4 and TRBJ2-1; 7 bases match TRBD2. The CDR3 loop spans 16 amino acids. J gave up 4 bases and V 7 bases, and 13 bases lay outside the gene matches. The CDR3 DNA reads as TGTGCCAGCACCCTACGGGGTAGCGGGCTATACAATGAGCAGTTCTTC. This sequence encodes CASTLRGSGLYNEQFF.

This clonotype was detected a few times. This chain joins TRBV7-2 and TRBJ2-7; 9 bases are a match to TRBD1. This CDR3 is built from 14 residues. J gave up 2 bases and V 5 bases, and 4 bases lay outside the gene matches. Germline V gene data show CDR1 as SGHTA and CDR2 as FQGNSA. CDR3 sequence reads: CASSGRDRAYEQYF. CDR3 in DNA: TGTGCCAGCAGCGGCCGGGACAGGGCCTACGAGCAGTACTTC.

This clonotype was observed a handful of times. At one end, the junction sequence differs from germline, possibly due to a read error. This chain connects TRBV7-7 to TRBJ2-4; 7 bases align to TRBD1. CDR1 and CDR2 from the germline V gene are SSHAT and FNYEAQ (reference sequence). CDR3 length: 16 amino acids. The CDR3 region has the DNA TGTGCTAGCAGCCCACAGACAGGGTTTGGGGAAAACATTCAGTACTTC. Translating gives CASSPQTGFGENIQYF.

This clonotype was picked up many times. V and J are TRBV20-1 and TRBJ1-2; D gene uncertain. The CDR3 loop spans 13 amino acids. The V gene's germline CDR1 is DFQATT and CDR2 SNEGSKA (reference sequence). V was clipped by 1 base and J by 4 bases, with 10 bases between them. The CDR3 loop is CSARVYSGYGYTF. In DNA form, the CDR3 reads TGCAGTGCTAGAGTTTACTCAGGCTATGGCTACACCTTC.

This clonotype was detected ten times or more. V and J are TRBV7-4 and TRBJ2-7; a weak D match, TRBD1 (5 bases). The V end was cut by 3 bases, the J end by 1 base, with 19 bases between. This CDR3 comprises 17 residues. Germline CDR1 is SGHVT and CDR2 is SQSDAQ. The CDR3 nucleotides are TGTGCCAGCAGCTTTCTTACAAGGGTAAGACAGTCCTACGAGCAGTACTTC. This gives the protein CASSFLTRVRQSYEQYF. The full variable domain, its missing parts supplied by reference TRBV7-4 and TRBJ2-7, is GAGVSQSPRYKVAKRGRDVALRCDSISGHVTLYWYRQTLGQGSEVLTYSQSDAQRDKSGRPSGRFSAERPERSVSTLKIQRTEQGDSAVYLCASSFLTRVRQSYEQYFGPGTRLTVT.

The chain combines TRBV6-2 or TRBV6-3 with TRBJ2-1; the D is unclear. This CDR3 contains 13 residues. Trimming stripped 0 bases from V and 5 bases from J, with 5 bases between. Germline V gene data show CDR1 as MNHEY and CDR2 as SVGEGT. The CDR3 DNA reads as TGTGCCAGCAGTTACTCGGCCCACAATGAGCAGTTCTTC. Translation gives CASSYSAHNEQFF.

The chain combines TRBV10-3 with TRBJ1-1, with unresolved D. Germline loops: CDR1 ENHRY, CDR2 SYGVKD. This CDR3 contains 15 residues. With 3 bases removed from V and 1 base from J, the gap between germline ends came to 12 bases. CDR3 protein: CAISDLVLENTEAFF. For the CDR3, the DNA is TGTGCCATCAGTGATTTGGTTTTAGAGAACACTGAAGCTTTCTTT.

The rearrangement joins TRBV27 to TRBJ2-5, with 9 bases matching TRBD1. CDR3 length: 15 amino acids. Germline V gene data show CDR1 as MNHEY and CDR2 as SMNVEV (reference sequence). V shed 5 bases, J shed 5 bases, and the junction held 9 bases outside the gene matches. The DNA of the CDR3 is TGTGCCAGCAGTCCCCGACCCGGGACAGGGGAGACCCAGTACTTC. This sequence encodes CASSPRPGTGETQYF.

The sample holds many counts of this clonotype. V gene TRBV6-5 combines with J gene TRBJ2-7, with D unclear. Trimming pared 4 bases from V and 2 bases from J, leaving 6 bases between. Looked up from germline, CDR1 is MNHEY and CDR2 is SVGAGI. This CDR3 has 12 amino acids. Here the CDR3 DNA reads TGTGCCAGCAGTTCCGTGACCTACGAGCAGTACTTC. Amino acid sequence: CASSSVTYEQYF.